The T cell receptor (beta chain) under discussion was sequenced for a study of brain T cells in children with intractable seizures (dated by TCRdb to the early 2020s). About the investigation overall: As a first screen for immune gene transcripts, resected brain tissue from some 50 pediatric epilepsy surgery cases was run on a NanoString immunology panel. Among the approximately twelve selected surgery cases, pre-surgery blood was additionally sequenced for eight, leaving four cases with brain tissue only. The full study reports these points: Viral specificity was inferred solely from CDR3 sequence similarity, and the HCMV serostatus of the patients was not known. Sequencing depth differed between pre- and post-surgery blood, so clones missing from the pre-surgery sample may reflect undersampling.

Reading the label with the study, this specimen's time point is: blood from clinic visit 5 months post-surgery; TSC patient then seizure free. The surgery cases with the highest brain T cell transcript signatures were chosen for TCR beta chain sequencing of brain tissue, and also of blood when blood was available. Before surgery, patients had received at least one anti-epileptic drug. The TCR-sequenced patients were children whose drug-resistant epilepsy was caused by tuberous sclerosis complex, focal cortical dysplasia, Rasmussen encephalitis or hemimegalencephaly. The Monarch genomic DNA purification kit was used to extract bulk genomic DNA from unsorted brain tissue and from whole blood. The germline ends are 11 bases apart after V is trimmed by 3 bases and J by 5 bases. The germline V gene sets CDR1 to SGDLS and CDR2 to YYNGEE. Including the terminal cysteine and phenylalanine, the CDR3 comprises 13 residues. Of the read, only the CDR3 DNA is kept; its 39 bases are in frame from base 1.

In its sample, this clone was seen a few times. Its binding antigen is unknown. The record has no base qualities; no much larger clone is one base away. TCR beta chain sequences were generated from genomic DNA using the immunoSEQ assay. Under the source paper's analysis protocol: CDR3 sequences not starting with the conserved framework cysteine at position 104 were manually removed. Clonality was calculated as one minus the normalized Shannon's Diversity Index, with values ranging from 0 (maximal diversity) to 1 (oligoclonal). Chi-squared comparison-of-proportions tests were used to check whether the frequency of the same CDR3 differed between samples, for example brain versus blood. Public clonotypes were identified by searching immuneACCESS, and similarity to known antiviral clonotypes was assessed with the VDJdb browser. TCRdb carries this immuneACCESS record with in-frame sequences only. Its versions omit some clonotypes, under half of them owing to an unresolved V gene in the studies checked, with the rest unexplained. V and J calls and clone size follow that table, whereas D and trimming were derived from the DNA. The sample profile shows 300,000 to 400,000 clones; about 93% of them were found once. The top ten clonotypes cover 5.7% of the sample.

The clonotype comes from a boy younger than two with tuberous sclerosis and intractable seizures. This material consisted of peripheral blood, taken about 5 months after surgery. Recombination linked TRBV9 to TRBJ1-1, and TRBD1 may be the D gene, going by 6 matching bases. CDR3 reads: CASSEDSYTEAFF. The nucleotide sequence reads TGTGCCAGCAGCGAGGACAGCTATACTGAAGCTTTCTTT.